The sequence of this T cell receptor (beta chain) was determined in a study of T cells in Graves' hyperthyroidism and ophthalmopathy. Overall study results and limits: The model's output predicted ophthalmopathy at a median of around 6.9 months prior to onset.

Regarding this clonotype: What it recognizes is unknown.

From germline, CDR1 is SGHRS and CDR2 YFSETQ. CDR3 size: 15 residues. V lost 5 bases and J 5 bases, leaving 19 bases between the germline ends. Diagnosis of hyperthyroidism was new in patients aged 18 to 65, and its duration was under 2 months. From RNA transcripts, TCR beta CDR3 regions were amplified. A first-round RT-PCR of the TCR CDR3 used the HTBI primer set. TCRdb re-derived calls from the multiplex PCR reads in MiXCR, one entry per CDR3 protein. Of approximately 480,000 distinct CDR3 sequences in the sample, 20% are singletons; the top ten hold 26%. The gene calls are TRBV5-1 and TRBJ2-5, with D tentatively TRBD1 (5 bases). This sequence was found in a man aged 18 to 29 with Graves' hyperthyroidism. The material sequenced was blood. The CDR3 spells CASSSAGGPGETQYF. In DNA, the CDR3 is TGCGCCAGCAGTTCCGCTGGTGGTCCAGGGGAGACCCAGTACTTC.